Ten or more counts support the clone carrying this T cell receptor beta chain. Its cognate antigen is unknown. These data belong to a study of CD8 T cells in ankylosing spondylitis. Study-wide findings and caveats: Both synovial fluid and blood in reactive arthritis had previously been reported to carry some motif variants. Blood from ankylosing spondylitis patients appeared to carry a characteristic roughly 8-variant TCR beta motif. CD8+ by phenotype, disease-linked clones were relatively rare in peripheral blood.

Generation of TCR beta libraries employed quantitative 5'-RACE incorporating molecular barcodes. One entry per CDR3 protein results from TCRdb running MiXCR on the 5' RACE reads. The table has almost 30,000 distinct CDR3 sequences, 5.3% seen once. V shed 4 bases, J shed 7 bases, and the junction held 11 bases outside the gene matches. In germline, CDR1 is SGDLS, CDR2 YYNGEE. The CDR3 spans 16 residues. The clonotype originates from a female donor with ankylosing spondylitis or in good health (not recorded which). Sequencing was performed on blood, either unsorted or a sorted T cell fraction (not recorded which). The chain employs TRBV9 and TRBJ2-1, with 10 positions matching TRBD2. CDR3 bases: TGTGCCAGCAGCCCTACGTCTAGCGGGGGCATGAATGAGCAGTTCTTC. It is translated as CASSPTSSGGMNEQFF.